This T cell receptor (beta chain) was recovered during a study of blood T cells in healthy people across ages. Study at large: Capture by template switching was about one barcoded beta molecule per two T cells. Findings and limits, study-wide: Both naive CD4+ cell counts and diversity were greater in long-lived donors than in aged donors.

Through a sample-barcoded 5' primer and a J-beta primer mix, a second PCR was run for roughly 6 to 12 cycles. TCRdb ran MiXCR on the 5' RACE reads and lists one entry per CDR3 protein. The data contain some 710,000 distinct CDR3 sequences, about half of them seen just once; the ten biggest clones take up about a sixth. V gave up 5 bases and J gave up 4 bases, with 17 bases separating them. The CDR3 is made up of 15 amino acids. Per germline, CDR1 SEHNR and CDR2 FQNEAQ (reference sequence). Regarding this clonotype: The antigen is not known.

Sequencing was done on a sample of blood. This clonotype was sampled from a man older than 75 in good health. The chain employs TRBV7-9 and TRBJ2-5; D call uncertain. The CDR3 coding sequence is TGTGCCAGCAGCCTGGGAACTTGGACCGGAGAGACCCAGTACTTC. It codes for CASSLGTWTGETQYF.